This TCR beta chain was sequenced for a study of glioma-infiltrating T cells. Amplification of TCR alpha and beta CDR3 regions from RNA used iRepertoire nested multiplex PCR. TCRdb reprocessed the multiplex PCR reads with MiXCR, giving one entry per CDR3 protein. In the table there are over 100,000 distinct CDR3 sequences, less than 30% of which are singletons. The CDR3 has 12 residues. Trimming cost V 2 bases and J 12 bases; bases outside gene matches: 3. Germline CDR1 reads KGHSY; CDR2 reads FQNENV. In this sample, this clonotype turned up many times. The receptor comes from a human donor with low-grade glioma or glioblastoma, undergoing nonglioma brain surgery, or in good health (not recorded which). The material sequenced was glioma tissue, nonneoplastic brain tissue, or PBMCs (not recorded which). The rearrangement links TRBV16 to TRBJ1-2; TRBD1 matches 10 bases. CDR3 DNA: TGTGCCAGCAGCCAACGGACAGGGGGGAACACCTTC. It codes for CASSQRTGGNTF.